The 16 T cell receptor beta chains presented below share a single source sample, sequenced in a study of T cells in localized non-small cell lung cancer. The assay was immunoSEQ multiplex PCR, and TCRdb's table has in-frame clones only and misses some. Of roughly 20,000 clones in the sample, approximately 86% were seen once. Sequenced here: peripheral blood mononuclear cells, sampled before any cancer treatment. The receptors shown here come from a male donor aged 60 or older with stage II lung adenocarcinoma.

The chain combines TRBV18 with TRBJ2-3; 8 bases are a match to TRBD2. Germline lookup yields CDR1 KGHSH and CDR2 LQKENI. This CDR3 spans 15 amino acids. The V gene end was trimmed by 6 bases and the J gene end by 0 bases; junction bases not matched to a gene: 5. The CDR3 region is CASSPLAGSTDTQYF. The CDR3 nucleotides read TGTGCCAGCTCCCCCCTAGCGGGTAGCACAGATACGCAGTATTTT.

Turning to this clone: Its ends do not fully match the called genes, so a read error is possible. J is TRBJ1-1 and V is TRBV6-4; TRBD1 is a possible D gene (5 bases). The CDR3 is made up of 11 amino acids. Germline CDR1 reads MRHNA; CDR2 reads SNTAGT. The CDR3 DNA is TGCGGGGGGTCCATGAACACTGAAGCTTTCTTT. Translation: CGGSMNTEAFF.

The chain recombines TRBV10-3 with TRBJ1-1; the D gene is possibly TRBD1 (6 bases). The germline V gene has CDR1 ENHRY and CDR2 SYGVKD. V lost 4 bases, J lost 4 bases, and 16 bases lay in between. The CDR3 runs to 15 residues. For the CDR3, the DNA is TGTGCCATCAGTGCCTCGGGGGGGCTGGGCACTGAAGCTTTCTTT. Residues: CAISASGGLGTEAFF.

The chain uses TRBV11-2 and TRBJ1-3; a possible D gene is TRBD1 (5 bases). The CDR3 contains 16 residues. Germline V gene sequence: CDR1 SGHAT, CDR2 FQNNGV. V was trimmed by 0 bases and J by 4 bases, leaving 13 bases between them. CDR3 loop: CASSLDLAGFGNTIYF. The DNA of the CDR3 is TGTGCCAGCAGCTTAGATCTAGCAGGGTTCGGAAACACCATATATTTT.

The V gene is TRBV7-8, the J gene TRBJ2-5; D remains unclear. Germline loops: CDR1 SGHVS, CDR2 FQNEAQ. The ends were cut back, 5 bases at V and 5 bases at J, with 12 bases in the middle. This CDR3 region has 13 residues. The CDR3, as DNA: TGTGCCAGCAGCCTGAGCGCTAGGGAGACCCAGTACTTC. It translates to CASSLSARETQYF.

Worth noting for this clone: Relative to the germline gene, one junction end is altered; a read error may explain this. The chain couples TRBV7-9 to TRBJ2-7; D uncertain. The CDR3 extends over 13 amino acids. Germline lookup yields CDR1 SEHNR and CDR2 FQNEAQ (reference sequence). CDR3 sequence (DNA): TGTGCCAGCAGCTTAGGCGAGCAGAAGGGAATGGGGTTC. This codes for CASSLGEQKGMGF. The full variable domain, rest sourced from reference TRBV7-9 and TRBJ2-7, is DTGVSQNPRHKITKRGQNVTFRCDPISEHNRLYWYRQTLGQGPEFLTYFQNEAQLEKSRLLSDRFSAERPKGSFSTLEIQRTEQGDSAMYLCASSLGEQKGMGFGPGTRLTVT.

Only one count was recorded for this clone. The chain joins TRBV19 to TRBJ1-4, with D possibly being TRBD1 (5 bases). Germline-derived CDR1 and CDR2 are LNHDA and SQIVND (reference sequence). V gave up 7 bases and J gave up 3 bases, with 15 bases separating them. The CDR3 is made up of 15 amino acids. CDR3 in amino acids: CASTEGTSANEKLFF. The CDR3, as DNA: TGTGCCAGTACAGAGGGGACTTCAGCTAATGAAAAACTGTTTTTT. The full variable domain, with the rest looked up from reference TRBV19 and TRBJ1-4, is DGGITQSPKYLFRKEGQNVTLSCEQNLNHDAMYWYRQDPGQGLRLIYYSQIVNDFQKGDIAEGYSVSREKKESFPLTVTSAQKNPTAFYLCASTEGTSANEKLFFGSGTQLSVL.

The gene calls are TRBV19 and TRBJ2-4; tentative D call: TRBD1 (6 bases). The germline V gene encodes CDR1 LNHDA and CDR2 SQIVND (reference sequence). Trimming shortened V by 0 bases and J by 9 bases, and 12 bases separated the two germline ends. This CDR3 comprises 14 residues. CDR3 sequence (DNA): TGTGCCAGTAGTATAGATCCGACAGGCAGCATTCAGTACTTC. It specifies CASSIDPTGSIQYF.

This clone was counted a single time. The chain links TRBV5-1 to TRBJ2-5; a weak D match, TRBD2 (6 bases). Germline V gene data show CDR1 as SGHRS and CDR2 as YFSETQ. The V gene lost 0 bases and the J gene lost 3 bases, with 9 bases spanning the gap. The CDR3 loop spans 14 amino acids. CDR3 nucleotide sequence: TGCGCCAGCAGCTTGGCGGGAGACGAAGAGACCCAGTACTTC. Its translation: CASSLAGDEETQYF.

V usage is TRBV19 and J usage is TRBJ1-2; D perhaps matches TRBD1 (5 bases). Deletions cut 5 bases from V and 2 bases from J, with 15 bases between. Per the germline V gene, CDR1 is LNHDA and CDR2 is SQIVND (reference sequence). This CDR3 spans 15 amino acids. The CDR3: CASSVQIRGNYGYTF. As DNA, the CDR3 is TGTGCCAGTAGTGTGCAAATACGGGGGAACTATGGCTACACCTTC.

This clone was detected only a few times. The chain carries TRBV4-1 and TRBJ1-1, with D unclear. Trimming pared 7 bases from V and 2 bases from J, leaving 5 bases between. CDR3 length: 11 residues. Germline CDR1 MGHRA, CDR2 YSYEKL. DNA of the CDR3: TGCGCCAGCACCAAAAACACTGAAGCTTTCTTT. Translating gives CASTKNTEAFF.

This clone was seen only once. This chain uses TRBV6-5 with TRBJ2-1; 11 bases are shared with TRBD2. The CDR3 is 14 amino acids. Trimming took 5 bases from V and 8 from J; bases not matched to a gene: 5. CDR1 and CDR2 (germline): MNHEY, SVGAGI. CDR3 bases: TGTGCCAGCAGTGTAGCGGGAGGGTTCGATGAGCAGTTCTTC. Its translation: CASSVAGGFDEQFF.

The CDR3 spells CASSCGLPSCEQYF. The CDR3, as DNA: TGTGCCAGTAGTTGCGGACTTCCCAGTTGCGAGCAGTACTTC. This chain connects TRBV19 to TRBJ2-7; tentatively, D is TRBD2 (5 bases). Germline lookup yields CDR1 LNHDA and CDR2 SQIVND (reference sequence). Trimming removed 5 bases from V and 6 bases from J, with 17 bases in between. The CDR3 covers 14 residues. Drawing the rest from reference TRBV19 and TRBJ2-7, the complete variable domain is DGGITQSPKYLFRKEGQNVTLSCEQNLNHDAMYWYRQDPGQGLRLIYYSQIVNDFQKGDIAEGYSVSREKKESFPLTVTSAQKNPTAFYLCASSCGLPSCEQYFGPGTRLTVT.

The rearrangement links TRBV5-5 to TRBJ2-1; 12 nucleotides match TRBD2. Germline CDR1 reads SGHKS; CDR2 reads YYEKEE (reference sequence). The V gene end was trimmed by 4 bases and the J gene end by 3 bases; junction bases not matched to a gene: 2. CDR3 length: 15 residues. The CDR3 protein is CASSLLAGGYNEQFF. CDR3 DNA: TGTGCCAGCAGCCTACTAGCGGGGGGCTACAATGAGCAGTTCTTC. Full variable domain (outside the CDR3, taken from reference TRBV5-5 and TRBJ2-1): DAGVTQSPTHLIKTRGQQVTLRCSPISGHKSVSWYQQVLGQGPQFIFQYYEKEERGRGNFPDRFSARQFPNYSSELNVNALLLGDSALYLCASSLLAGGYNEQFFGPGTRLTVL.

The genes are TRBV7-6 and TRBJ2-3; D is unresolved. Germline CDR1 SGHVS, CDR2 FNYEAQ. The V end lost 0 bases, the J end lost 1 base, and 8 bases lay between the germline ends. This CDR3 has 15 amino acids. In DNA form, the CDR3 reads TGTGCCAGCAGCTTAGCTTCAGACCGCACAGATACGCAGTATTTT. It encodes CASSLASDRTDTQYF.

This rearrangement joins TRBV5-1 to TRBJ2-6; D gene ambiguous. V was clipped by 2 bases and J by 3 bases, with 3 bases between them. Germline V lookup: CDR1 SGHRS, CDR2 YFSETQ. This CDR3 has 13 amino acids. CDR3 sequence: CASSLVGANVLTF. The CDR3 nucleotides are TGCGCCAGCAGCTTAGTTGGGGCCAACGTCCTGACTTTC.